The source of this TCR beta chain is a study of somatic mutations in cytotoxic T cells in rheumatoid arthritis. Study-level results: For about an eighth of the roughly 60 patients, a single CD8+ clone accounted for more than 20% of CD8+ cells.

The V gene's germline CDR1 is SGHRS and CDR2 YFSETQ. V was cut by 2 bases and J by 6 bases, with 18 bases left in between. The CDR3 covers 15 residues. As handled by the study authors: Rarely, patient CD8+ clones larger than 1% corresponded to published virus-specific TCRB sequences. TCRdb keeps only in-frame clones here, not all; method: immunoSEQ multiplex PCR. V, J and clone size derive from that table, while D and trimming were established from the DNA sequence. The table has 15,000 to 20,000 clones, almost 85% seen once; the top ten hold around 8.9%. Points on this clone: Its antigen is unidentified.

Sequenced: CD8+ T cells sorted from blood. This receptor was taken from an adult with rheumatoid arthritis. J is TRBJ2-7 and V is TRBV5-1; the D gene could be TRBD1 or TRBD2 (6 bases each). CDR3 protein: CASSFGSGGDSEQYF. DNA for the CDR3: TGCGCCAGCAGCTTTGGGTCCGGGGGCGATTCCGAGCAGTACTTC.